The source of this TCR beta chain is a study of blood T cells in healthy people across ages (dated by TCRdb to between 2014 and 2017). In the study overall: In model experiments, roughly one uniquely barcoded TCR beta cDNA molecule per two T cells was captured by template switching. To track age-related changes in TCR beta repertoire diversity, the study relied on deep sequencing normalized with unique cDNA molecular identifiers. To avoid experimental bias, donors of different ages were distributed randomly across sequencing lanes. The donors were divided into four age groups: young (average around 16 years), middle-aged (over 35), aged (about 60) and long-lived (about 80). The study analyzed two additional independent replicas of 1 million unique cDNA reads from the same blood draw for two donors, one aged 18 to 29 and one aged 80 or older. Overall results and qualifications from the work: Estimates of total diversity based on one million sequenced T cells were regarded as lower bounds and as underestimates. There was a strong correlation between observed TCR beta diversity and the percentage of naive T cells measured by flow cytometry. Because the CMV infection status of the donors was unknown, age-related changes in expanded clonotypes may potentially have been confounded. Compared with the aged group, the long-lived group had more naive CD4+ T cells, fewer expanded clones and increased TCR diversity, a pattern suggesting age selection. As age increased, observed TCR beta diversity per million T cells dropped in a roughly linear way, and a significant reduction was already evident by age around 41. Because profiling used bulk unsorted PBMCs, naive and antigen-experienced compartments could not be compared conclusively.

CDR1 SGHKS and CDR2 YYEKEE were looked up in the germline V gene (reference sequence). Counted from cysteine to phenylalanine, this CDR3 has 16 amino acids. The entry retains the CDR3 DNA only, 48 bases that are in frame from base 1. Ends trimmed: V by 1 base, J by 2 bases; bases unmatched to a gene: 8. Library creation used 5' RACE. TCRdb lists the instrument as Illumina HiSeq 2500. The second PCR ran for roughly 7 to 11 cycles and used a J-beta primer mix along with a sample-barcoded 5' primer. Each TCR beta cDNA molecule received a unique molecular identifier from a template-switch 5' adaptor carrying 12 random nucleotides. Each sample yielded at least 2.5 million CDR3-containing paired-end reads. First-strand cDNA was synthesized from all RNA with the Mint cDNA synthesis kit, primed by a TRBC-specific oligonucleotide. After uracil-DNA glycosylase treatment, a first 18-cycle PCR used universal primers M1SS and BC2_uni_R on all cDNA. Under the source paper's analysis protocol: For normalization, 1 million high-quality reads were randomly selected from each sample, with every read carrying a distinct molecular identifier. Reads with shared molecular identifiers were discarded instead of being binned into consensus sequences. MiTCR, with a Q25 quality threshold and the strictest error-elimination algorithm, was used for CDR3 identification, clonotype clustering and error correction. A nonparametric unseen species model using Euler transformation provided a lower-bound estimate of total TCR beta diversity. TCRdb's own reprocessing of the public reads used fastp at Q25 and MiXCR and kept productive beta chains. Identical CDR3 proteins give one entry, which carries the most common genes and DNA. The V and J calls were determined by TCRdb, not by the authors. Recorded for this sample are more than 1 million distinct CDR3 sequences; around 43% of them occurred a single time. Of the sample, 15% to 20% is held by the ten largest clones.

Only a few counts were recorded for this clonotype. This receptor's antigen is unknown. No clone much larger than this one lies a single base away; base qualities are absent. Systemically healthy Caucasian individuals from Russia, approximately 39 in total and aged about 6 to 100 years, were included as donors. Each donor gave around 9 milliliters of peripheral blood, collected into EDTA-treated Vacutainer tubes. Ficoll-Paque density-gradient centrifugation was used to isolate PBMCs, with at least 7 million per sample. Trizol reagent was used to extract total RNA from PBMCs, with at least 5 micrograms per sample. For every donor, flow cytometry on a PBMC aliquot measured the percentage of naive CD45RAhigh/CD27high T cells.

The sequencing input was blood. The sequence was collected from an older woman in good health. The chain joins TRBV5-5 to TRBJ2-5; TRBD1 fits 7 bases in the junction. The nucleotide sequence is TGTGCCAGCAGCTTGCTTCCGCGACAGGGACAAGAGACCCAGTACTTC. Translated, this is CASSLLPRQGQETQYF.